One TCR beta chain is described in this entry. The record originates from a study of blood T cell repertoires in COVID-19. The wider study: Acute and convalescent COVID-19 specimens originated in the United States, Italy and Spain. In each case, the material was cDNA or gDNA derived from T cells, B-cell-depleted T cells, or PBMCs.

Trimming left V 2 bases short and J 7 bases short, with 7 bases between. The CDR3 loop spans 13 amino acids. Germline assignment: CDR1 SGHNT and CDR2 YYREEE (reference sequence). The authors' processing: Reference gene primer amplification gave estimated nucleated cell counts. Assay used: immunoSEQ multiplex PCR; TCRdb lists only in-frame clones, some missing. V and J calls and clone size follow that table, whereas D and trimming were derived from the DNA. The repertoire has more than 150,000 clones, more than 70% of them found once; the top ten carry 2% to 3%. This chain joins TRBV5-4 and TRBJ1-6, with D perhaps TRBD1 (5 bases). Sequencing was performed on peripheral blood. This TCR derives from a man aged 40-55 years with active or convalescent COVID-19. The CDR3 bases are TGTGCCAGCAGCTTCAGGGAAAATTCACCCCTCCACTTT. Encoded protein: CASSFRENSPLHF.